The 19 T cell receptor beta chains below were found in one sample sequenced in a study of blood T cell repertoires in COVID-19. TCRdb keeps only in-frame clones here, not all; method: immunoSEQ multiplex PCR. Counted here are about 270,000 clones, 85% occurring once; the ten biggest clones make up approximately 9%. The source material was PBMCs or T cells enriched from blood (not recorded which). These receptors all come from a woman between 50 and 59 years old with acute COVID-19.

The V call is TRBV29-1, the J call TRBJ1-1; TRBD1 matches 8 bases. The germline V gene encodes CDR1 SQVTM and CDR2 ANQGSEA. The V and J ends lost 5 bases and 3 bases, in that order; junction bases with no gene match: 5. This CDR3 has 13 amino acids. The CDR3 spells CSVQGATDTEAFF. CDR3 DNA: TGCAGCGTTCAGGGGGCGACGGACACTGAAGCTTTCTTT.

The chain carries TRBV7-9 and TRBJ1-6; 8 bases match TRBD1. V shed 3 bases and J 7 bases; nucleotides not matched to a gene: 2. The CDR3 consists of 14 residues. Germline V gives CDR1 SEHNR, CDR2 FQNEAQ (reference sequence). The CDR3 sequence: CASSLDRDNSPLHF. The CDR3 nucleotides read TGTGCCAGCAGCTTGGACAGGGACAATTCACCCCTCCACTTT.

A few counts support this clone. This CDR3 is CASSAFGTGNTEAFF. In nucleotides, the CDR3 is TGTGCCAGTTCGGCGTTCGGGACAGGGAACACTGAAGCTTTCTTT. V usage is TRBV19 and J usage is TRBJ1-1; 8 bases match TRBD1. Germline V CDR1 and CDR2: LNHDA, SQIVND (reference sequence). The CDR3 consists of 15 residues. V lost 8 bases to trimming and J lost 1 base; unmatched junction nucleotides: 9.

This chain connects TRBV12-3 or TRBV12-4 to TRBJ1-2, with 9 bases matching TRBD1. CDR3 size: 13 residues. The ends lost 7 bases at V and 8 bases at J; junction bases unmatched: 8. CDR3: CASIPGTGLGYTF. For the CDR3, the DNA is TGTGCCAGCATTCCCGGGACAGGGTTGGGCTACACCTTC.

The chain combines TRBV28 with TRBJ2-3, with 8 bases matching TRBD2. V was pared by 6 bases and J by 10 bases, with 3 bases of the junction left unmatched. There are 11 residues in the CDR3. CDR1 and CDR2 from the germline V gene are MDHEN and SYDVKM. CDR3 nucleotides: TGTGCCAGCAGCCCCGGGGGGGCGCAGTATTTT. This codes for CASSPGGAQYF.

The chain employs TRBV29-1 and TRBJ1-2; no firm D call. There are 13 residues in the CDR3. Germline V gene lookup returns CDR1 SQVTM and CDR2 ANQGSEA. Trimming took off 1 base at V and 5 bases at J, with 11 bases between the two ends. CDR3 amino acids: CSVEVPLLYGYTF. In nucleotides, the CDR3 is TGCAGCGTTGAAGTACCTCTACTTTATGGCTACACCTTC.

J is TRBJ1-2 and V is TRBV3-1 (or the pseudogene TRBV3-2), with 8 bases lining up with TRBD1. Germline V gives CDR1 LGHDT, CDR2 YNNKEL (reference sequence). There are 15 residues in the CDR3. Germline trimming cut 1 base from V and 5 bases from J; bases unmatched to any gene: 6. The chain's CDR3 is CASSQVQGGEYGYTF. In nucleotides, the CDR3 is TGTGCCAGCAGCCAAGTACAGGGGGGGGAGTATGGCTACACCTTC.

This clone was found a few times. The V call is TRBV18, the J call TRBJ1-1; no clear D. This CDR3 has 14 amino acids. The germline CDR1 and CDR2 sequences are KGHSH and LQKENI. V lost 0 bases to trimming and J lost 9 bases, with 14 bases between them. CDR3: CASSPPGRTPKAFF. For the CDR3, the DNA is TGTGCCAGCTCACCACCGGGGAGAACCCCCAAAGCTTTCTTT.

The chain has TRBV28 and TRBJ1-1, with TRBD1 as a possible D gene (6 bases). Germline V gives CDR1 MDHEN, CDR2 SYDVKM. V was cut by 7 bases and J by 4 bases, with 10 bases left in between. This CDR3 region has 12 residues. DNA for the CDR3: TGTGCCAGCATCACCAGGGGCACTGAAGCTTTCTTT. It is translated as CASITRGTEAFF.

The genes are TRBV9 and TRBJ2-3; 13 nucleotides line up with TRBD2. Germline V gene sequence: CDR1 SGDLS, CDR2 YYNGEE. This CDR3 spans 19 amino acids. The V and J ends lost 0 bases and 11 bases, in that order; junction bases with no gene match: 18. Here the CDR3 DNA reads TGTGCCAGCAGCGTAGCCCCCGCCCCGGTGACTAGCGGGGGGAAGAGGCAGTATTTT. Its protein product is CASSVAPAPVTSGGKRQYF.

This chain joins TRBV7-2 and TRBJ1-4; TRBD1 is a possible D gene (6 bases). The germline V and J ends were trimmed by 1 base and 8 bases, with 14 bases remaining between them. CDR1 SGHTA and CDR2 FQGNSA come from the germline V gene. There are 15 residues in the CDR3. The CDR3 DNA sequence: TGTGCCAGCAGCTTAGAGACAGGTGTTTGGGAAAAACTGTTTTTT. Its translation is CASSLETGVWEKLFF.

This chain connects TRBV7-9 to TRBJ2-1; D is perhaps TRBD1 (5 bases). Trimming stripped 7 bases from V and 5 bases from J, with 12 bases between. Looked up from germline, CDR1 is SEHNR and CDR2 is FQNEAQ (reference sequence). The length of the CDR3 is 13 residues. The CDR3 loop is CASNRQTDNEQFF. In DNA form, the CDR3 reads TGTGCCAGCAATCGACAGACCGACAATGAGCAGTTCTTC.

This clone was recorded once. This chain joins TRBV5-1 and TRBJ1-6; no reliable D call. Germline CDR1 reads SGHRS; CDR2 reads YFSETQ. The CDR3 is made up of 15 amino acids. Trimming took 0 bases from V and 9 from J, leaving 13 bases between them. CDR3 nucleotide sequence: TGCGCCAGCAGCTTGGATAGCCCGAGTATTTCACCCCTCCACTTT. Translated, it gives CASSLDSPSISPLHF.

This sequence joins TRBV11-2 and TRBJ1-6; D is undetermined. Germline CDR1 reads SGHAT; CDR2 reads FQNNGV. The CDR3 sequence is 13 residues long. V was shortened by 5 bases and J by 7 bases, with 9 bases between the two germline ends. The CDR3 loop reads CASSAGFNSPLHF. CDR3 DNA: TGTGCCAGCAGCGCGGGGTTCAATTCACCCCTCCACTTT.

This rearrangement joins TRBV20-1 to TRBJ2-5, with a weak D call TRBD1 (6 bases). The germline gives CDR1 DFQATT, CDR2 SNEGSKA (reference sequence). V lost 3 bases, J lost 2 bases, and 16 bases lay in between. There are 15 residues in the CDR3. This CDR3 reads CSASPPGHLQETQYF. As DNA, the CDR3 is TGCAGTGCTAGTCCCCCGGGACACTTGCAAGAGACCCAGTACTTC.

This sequence joins TRBV19 and TRBJ2-7; 7 nucleotides align to TRBD1. The CDR3 extends over 14 amino acids. Looked up from germline, CDR1 is LNHDA and CDR2 is SQIVND (reference sequence). The V gene end was trimmed by 7 bases and the J gene end by 2 bases; junction bases not matched to a gene: 8. As DNA, the CDR3 is TGTGCCAGTATGAGGGACAGTTGGCCCTACGAGCAGTACTTC. It codes for CASMRDSWPYEQYF. The full variable domain, with the rest looked up from reference TRBV19 and TRBJ2-7, is DGGITQSPKYLFRKEGQNVTLSCEQNLNHDAMYWYRQDPGQGLRLIYYSQIVNDFQKGDIAEGYSVSREKKESFPLTVTSAQKNPTAFYLCASMRDSWPYEQYFGPGTRLTVT.

The J gene is TRBJ2-1, the V gene TRBV5-7; weak D call: TRBD1 (6 bases). TRBV5-7 belongs to the ORF category, with a function that is uncertain. V was trimmed by 3 bases and J by 5 bases, leaving 12 bases between them. This CDR3 is built from 14 residues. CDR3 residues: CASSSQTGDNEQFF. The CDR3 nucleotides read TGTGCCAGCAGCTCACAGACAGGCGACAATGAGCAGTTCTTC.

V usage is TRBV7-3 and J usage is TRBJ2-5; 9 bases line up with TRBD2. This CDR3 has 16 residues. The trim removed 2 bases at V and 4 bases at J, leaving 8 bases unmatched. Germline CDR1 SGHTA, CDR2 FQGTGA. Here the CDR3 reads CASSLGGGAPGETQYF. The CDR3 region has the DNA TGTGCCAGCAGCTTAGGCGGGGGGGCTCCAGGAGAGACCCAGTACTTC.

V and J are TRBV5-1 and TRBJ1-1; the D gene is possibly TRBD1 (5 bases). The V end lost 0 bases, the J end lost 4 bases, and 10 bases lay between the germline ends. CDR1 and CDR2 (germline): SGHRS, YFSETQ. The CDR3 is made up of 14 amino acids. CDR3 DNA: TGCGCCAGCAGCTTGGGGGTCAGGGCCACTGAAGCTTTCTTT. Its translation: CASSLGVRATEAFF. Using reference TRBV5-1 and TRBJ1-1 for the parts outside the CDR3, the full variable domain is KAGVTQTPRYLIKTRGQQVTLSCSPISGHRSVSWYQQTPGQGLQFLFEYFSETQRNKGNFPGRFSGRQFSNSRSEMNVSTLELGDSALYLCASSLGVRATEAFFGQGTRLTVV.